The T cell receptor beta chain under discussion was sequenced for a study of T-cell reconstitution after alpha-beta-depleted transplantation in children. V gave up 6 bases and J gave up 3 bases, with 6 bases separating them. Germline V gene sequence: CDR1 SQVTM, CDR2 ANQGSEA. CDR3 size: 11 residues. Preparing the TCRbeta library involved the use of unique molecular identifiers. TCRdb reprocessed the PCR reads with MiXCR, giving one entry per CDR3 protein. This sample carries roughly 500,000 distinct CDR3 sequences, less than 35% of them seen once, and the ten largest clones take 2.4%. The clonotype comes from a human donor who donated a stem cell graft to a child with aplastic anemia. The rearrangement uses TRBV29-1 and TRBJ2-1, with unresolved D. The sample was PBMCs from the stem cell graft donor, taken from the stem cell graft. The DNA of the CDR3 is TGCAGCGTCCACGACTACAATGAGCAGTTCTTC. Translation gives CSVHDYNEQFF.